A selection of T cell receptor beta chains follows, all from one sample in a study of blood T cell repertoires in COVID-19. Sequencing used immunoSEQ multiplex PCR; TCRdb keeps in-frame clones, though not all of them. Among more than 100,000 clones, about 89% were seen once, and the ten largest hold about 17%. Material for sequencing was peripheral blood. The source of these receptors is a man aged 45-65 years with active or convalescent COVID-19. Both conserved end residues are trimmed from each CDR3. A D gene is named only where the DNA matches it firmly. The size field is filled for only some rows; it gives once, few, many or a size class.

abundance: NA
v_gene: TRBV19
d_gene: TRBD2
j_gene: TRBJ2-2
CDR3aa: ASARTSGGVSHGELF

abundance: NA
v_gene: TRBV2
d_gene: TRBD1
j_gene: TRBJ2-1
CDR3aa: ASSPTGEDEQF

abundance: NA
v_gene: TRBV20-1
d_gene: NA
j_gene: TRBJ1-1
CDR3aa: SASPTMNTEAF

abundance: NA
v_gene: TRBV7-9
d_gene: NA
j_gene: TRBJ2-5
CDR3aa: ASSLPGVGQETQY

abundance: NA
v_gene: TRBV5-4
d_gene: TRBD1
j_gene: TRBJ2-1
CDR3aa: ASRPFGAGGFNEQF

abundance: NA
v_gene: TRBV5-5
d_gene: TRBD1
j_gene: TRBJ1-5
CDR3aa: ASSGGTGNNQPQH

abundance: NA
v_gene: TRBV7-2
d_gene: TRBD2
j_gene: TRBJ2-5
CDR3aa: ASSLYRLAEETQY

abundance: NA
v_gene: TRBV6-1
d_gene: NA
j_gene: TRBJ1-5
CDR3aa: ASSDTGSSNQPQH

abundance: NA
v_gene: TRBV11-2
d_gene: NA
j_gene: TRBJ2-5
CDR3aa: ASSLVWSSKETQY

abundance: NA
v_gene: TRBV30
d_gene: TRBD1
j_gene: TRBJ1-4
CDR3aa: AWTFPGTGQRF

abundance: NA
v_gene: TRBV7-2
d_gene: NA
j_gene: TRBJ1-6
CDR3aa: ASSLESSPTPSPLH

abundance: once
v_gene: TRBV5-5
d_gene: TRBD1
j_gene: TRBJ1-2
CDR3aa: ASSSGQVYGYT

abundance: NA
v_gene: TRBV6-6
d_gene: NA
j_gene: TRBJ2-2
CDR3aa: ASSYSAGELF

abundance: once
v_gene: TRBV28
d_gene: NA
j_gene: TRBJ1-3
CDR3aa: ASRGHSGNTIY

abundance: NA
v_gene: TRBV29-1
d_gene: NA
j_gene: TRBJ1-1
CDR3aa: SVGGGGRNTEAF

abundance: NA
v_gene: TRBV4-3
d_gene: TRBD1
j_gene: TRBJ2-7
CDR3aa: ASSQDGQGGQEQY

abundance: NA
v_gene: TRBV12-5
d_gene: NA
j_gene: TRBJ1-2
CDR3aa: ASGPGGGAYGYT

abundance: NA
v_gene: TRBV5-1
d_gene: TRBD1
j_gene: TRBJ1-4
CDR3aa: ASSLDGRGHEKLF

abundance: NA
v_gene: TRBV6-5
d_gene: NA
j_gene: TRBJ2-3
CDR3aa: ASSYSTGFQGDTQY

abundance: NA
v_gene: TRBV5-6
d_gene: TRBD2
j_gene: TRBJ2-1
CDR3aa: ASSLRGGLAGGVYNEQF

abundance: NA
v_gene: TRBV5-1
d_gene: NA
j_gene: TRBJ2-7
CDR3aa: ASSLDAGIYEQY

abundance: many
v_gene: TRBV30
d_gene: TRBD1
j_gene: TRBJ1-1
CDR3aa: ACLQGQSRRAF

abundance: NA
v_gene: TRBV19
d_gene: TRBD1
j_gene: TRBJ2-7
CDR3aa: ASSPRTGPLEQY

abundance: NA
v_gene: TRBV3-1/TRBV3-2
d_gene: NA
j_gene: TRBJ2-3
CDR3aa: ASSQTRDTQY

abundance: NA
v_gene: TRBV10-2
d_gene: TRBD1
j_gene: TRBJ1-2
CDR3aa: ASRQGPNYGYT

abundance: NA
v_gene: TRBV19
d_gene: TRBD1
j_gene: TRBJ1-1
CDR3aa: ASSLRGQDTEAF

abundance: NA
v_gene: TRBV6-1
d_gene: NA
j_gene: TRBJ2-7
CDR3aa: ASSVLAGQTLSYEQY

abundance: NA
v_gene: TRBV18
d_gene: NA
j_gene: TRBJ1-2
CDR3aa: ASSPDLPGIYGYT

abundance: NA
v_gene: TRBV11-2
d_gene: NA
j_gene: TRBJ2-2
CDR3aa: ASSFSGVGTGELF

abundance: few
v_gene: TRBV5-1
d_gene: NA
j_gene: TRBJ1-3
CDR3aa: ASSLGGPGPGNTIY

abundance: NA
v_gene: TRBV19
d_gene: TRBD1
j_gene: TRBJ1-1
CDR3aa: ASAQGALRETEAF

abundance: NA
v_gene: TRBV6-5
d_gene: TRBD2
j_gene: TRBJ2-7
CDR3aa: ASSYSISGGLYEQY

abundance: NA
v_gene: TRBV15
d_gene: NA
j_gene: TRBJ1-2
CDR3aa: ATSRSHSGSAYGYT

abundance: NA
v_gene: TRBV14
d_gene: TRBD1
j_gene: TRBJ1-2
CDR3aa: ASSQGQSGTGAYGYT

abundance: NA
v_gene: TRBV7-9
d_gene: NA
j_gene: TRBJ1-4
CDR3aa: ASSLGPSGGEKLF

abundance: NA
v_gene: TRBV5-5
d_gene: NA
j_gene: TRBJ2-7
CDR3aa: ASSLDPGVASYEQY

abundance: NA
v_gene: TRBV5-5
d_gene: NA
j_gene: TRBJ2-3
CDR3aa: ASSLAGTDTQY

abundance: NA
v_gene: TRBV7-6
d_gene: TRBD1
j_gene: TRBJ2-5
CDR3aa: ASPWRQGSQETQY

abundance: NA
v_gene: TRBV4-3
d_gene: TRBD2
j_gene: TRBJ2-7
CDR3aa: ASSPGTTSYEQY